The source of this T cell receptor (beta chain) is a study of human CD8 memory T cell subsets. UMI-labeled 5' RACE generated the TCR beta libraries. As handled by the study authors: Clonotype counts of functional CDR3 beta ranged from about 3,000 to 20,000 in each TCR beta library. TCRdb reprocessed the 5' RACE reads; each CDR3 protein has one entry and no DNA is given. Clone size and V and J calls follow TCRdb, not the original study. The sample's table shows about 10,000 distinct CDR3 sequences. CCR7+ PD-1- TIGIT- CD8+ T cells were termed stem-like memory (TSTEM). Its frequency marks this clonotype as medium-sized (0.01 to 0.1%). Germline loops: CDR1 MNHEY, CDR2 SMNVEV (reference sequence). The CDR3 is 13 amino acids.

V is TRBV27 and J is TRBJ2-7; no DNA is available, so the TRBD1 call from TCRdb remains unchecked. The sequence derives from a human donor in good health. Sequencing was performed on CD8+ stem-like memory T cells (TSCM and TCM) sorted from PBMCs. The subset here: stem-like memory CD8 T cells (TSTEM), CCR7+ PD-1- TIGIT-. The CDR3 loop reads CASTQGPQREQYF.